This TCR beta chain appears in the sequencing data of a study of response to subunit inactivated influenza vaccine. CDR3 length: 16 amino acids. Per germline, CDR1 MDHEN and CDR2 SYDVKM. Between the trimmed V and J ends, which lost 5 bases and 1 base, there was a span of 14 bases. This clonotype was seen more than once but under ten times. TCRdb re-analysed the RT-PCR reads in MiXCR, keeping a single row per CDR3 protein. Of about 800,000 distinct CDR3 sequences detected, 21% appear once; the ten largest clones hold roughly 10%. This TCR came from a man between 50 and 59 years old who received an inactivated influenza vaccine. The sequencing here drew on PBMCs from blood, taken 5 days after vaccination. This chain joins TRBV28 and TRBJ2-2; D uncertain. The DNA for the CDR3 is TGTGCCAGCAGTCCCACCTGGGCCCTGAACACCGGGGAGCTGTTTTTT. It codes for CASSPTWALNTGELFF.